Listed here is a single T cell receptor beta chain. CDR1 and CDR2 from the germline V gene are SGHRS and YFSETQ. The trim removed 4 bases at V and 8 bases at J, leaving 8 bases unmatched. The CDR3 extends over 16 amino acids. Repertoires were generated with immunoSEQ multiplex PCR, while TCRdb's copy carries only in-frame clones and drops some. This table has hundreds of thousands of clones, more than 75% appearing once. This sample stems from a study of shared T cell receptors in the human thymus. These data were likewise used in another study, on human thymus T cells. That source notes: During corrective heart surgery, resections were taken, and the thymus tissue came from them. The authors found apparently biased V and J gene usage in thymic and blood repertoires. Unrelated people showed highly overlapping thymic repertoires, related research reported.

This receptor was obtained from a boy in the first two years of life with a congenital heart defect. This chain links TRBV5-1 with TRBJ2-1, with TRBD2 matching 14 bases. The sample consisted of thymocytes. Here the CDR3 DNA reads TGCGCCAGCAGCATTGGGACTAGCGGGAGTGAGGATGAGCAGTTCTTC. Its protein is CASSIGTSGSEDEQFF.